This T cell receptor (beta chain) was captured in a study of blood T cell repertoires in COVID-19. Overall study: Sites across the United States, Italy and Spain contributed samples from acute and convalescent COVID-19. The cDNA or gDNA used as material had been derived from T cells, B-cell-depleted T cells, or PBMCs.

Per the original methods: How many nucleated cells were present was estimated from reference gene primer amplification. Here immunoSEQ multiplex PCR was the method, and the copy in TCRdb shows in-frame clones only, minus some. The DNA was the basis for D and trimming; V, J and clone size are from that table. There are about 190,000 clones in the sample; roughly 80% occur only once, and 6.9% lies in the top ten. V was trimmed by 7 bases and J by 6 bases, leaving 13 bases between them. CDR1 and CDR2 from the germline V gene are ENHRY and SYGVKD. The CDR3 contains 13 residues. Sequenced sample: peripheral blood. This sequence was found in a man aged 55 to 70 with acute or convalescent COVID-19. The rearrangement joins TRBV10-3 to TRBJ1-5; possible D gene TRBD1, 5 bases. CDR3 amino acids: CAITGGMGQPQHF. DNA of the CDR3: TGTGCCATCACGGGGGGGATGGGTCAGCCCCAGCATTTT.